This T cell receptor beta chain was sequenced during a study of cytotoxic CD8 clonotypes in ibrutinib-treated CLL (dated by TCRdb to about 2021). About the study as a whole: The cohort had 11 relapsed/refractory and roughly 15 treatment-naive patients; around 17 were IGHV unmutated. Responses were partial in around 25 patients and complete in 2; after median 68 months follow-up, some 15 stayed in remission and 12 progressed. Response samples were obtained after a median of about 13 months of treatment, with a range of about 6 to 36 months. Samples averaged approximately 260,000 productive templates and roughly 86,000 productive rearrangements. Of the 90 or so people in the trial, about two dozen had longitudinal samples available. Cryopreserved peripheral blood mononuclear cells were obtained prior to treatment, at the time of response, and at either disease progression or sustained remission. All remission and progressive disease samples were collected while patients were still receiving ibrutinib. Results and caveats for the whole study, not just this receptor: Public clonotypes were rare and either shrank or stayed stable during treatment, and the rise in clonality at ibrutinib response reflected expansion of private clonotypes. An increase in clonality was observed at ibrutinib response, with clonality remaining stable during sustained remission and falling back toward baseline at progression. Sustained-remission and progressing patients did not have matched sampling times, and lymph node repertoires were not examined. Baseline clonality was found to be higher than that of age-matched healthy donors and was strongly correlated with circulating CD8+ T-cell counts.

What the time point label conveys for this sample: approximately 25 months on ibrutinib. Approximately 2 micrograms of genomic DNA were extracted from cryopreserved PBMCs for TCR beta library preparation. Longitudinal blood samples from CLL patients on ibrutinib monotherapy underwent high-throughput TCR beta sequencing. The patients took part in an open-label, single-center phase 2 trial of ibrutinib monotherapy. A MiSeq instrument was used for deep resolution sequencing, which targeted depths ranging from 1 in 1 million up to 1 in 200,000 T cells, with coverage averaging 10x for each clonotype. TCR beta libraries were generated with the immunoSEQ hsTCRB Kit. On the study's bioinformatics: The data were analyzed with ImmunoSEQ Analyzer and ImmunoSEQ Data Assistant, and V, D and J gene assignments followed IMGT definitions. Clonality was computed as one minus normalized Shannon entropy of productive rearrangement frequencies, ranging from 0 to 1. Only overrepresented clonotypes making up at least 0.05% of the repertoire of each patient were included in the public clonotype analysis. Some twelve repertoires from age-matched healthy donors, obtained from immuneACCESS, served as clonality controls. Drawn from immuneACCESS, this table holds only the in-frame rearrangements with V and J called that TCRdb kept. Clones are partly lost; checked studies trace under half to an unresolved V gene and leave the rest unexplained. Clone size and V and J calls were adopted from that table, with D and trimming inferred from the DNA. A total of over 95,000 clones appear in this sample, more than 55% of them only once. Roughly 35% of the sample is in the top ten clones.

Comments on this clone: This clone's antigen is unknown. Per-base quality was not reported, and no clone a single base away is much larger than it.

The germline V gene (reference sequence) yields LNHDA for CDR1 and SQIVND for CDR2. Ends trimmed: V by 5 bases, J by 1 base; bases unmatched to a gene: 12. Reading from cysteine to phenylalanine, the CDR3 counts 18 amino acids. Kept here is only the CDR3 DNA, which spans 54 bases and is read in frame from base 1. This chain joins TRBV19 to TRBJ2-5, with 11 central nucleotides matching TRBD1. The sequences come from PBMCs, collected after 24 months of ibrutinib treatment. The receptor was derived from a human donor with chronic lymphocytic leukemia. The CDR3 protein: CASSPRGGTGGLQETQYF. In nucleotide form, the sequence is TGTGCCAGTAGTCCTCGAGGGGGGACAGGGGGTCTCCAAGAGACCCAGTACTTC.